The present entry profiles one T cell receptor (beta chain) with its context. It has no known antigen specificity. Base qualities are not recorded, but no much larger clone differs from it by a single base. The data are from a study of a mutant IDH1 vaccine in newly diagnosed glioma (TCRdb year 2021). With regard to the full study: Eight vaccinations were administered to patients in weeks 1, 3, 5, 7, 11, 15, 19 and 23, corresponding to visits V03 through V10. Vaccination began 4-6 weeks after radiotherapy alone, or alongside temozolomide cycles in the chemotherapy-containing groups. Before enrollment, patients had received standard therapy of radiotherapy alone, temozolomide alone, or radiochemotherapy with temozolomide; most received the combination. Of the 30 to 35 patients who were treated, about 60% were male and about 40% were female, and the mean age was about 37 years. For exploratory analyses, around 26 treated patients had longitudinal TCRB deep sequencing done wherever samples were available. Peripheral blood was drawn at six visits: V03 (baseline), V05, V07, V10, V12 and V13.

Libraries came from the immunoSEQ multiplex PCR assay. Following the manufacturer's protocol, the hsTCRB Kit was used to amplify rearranged TCR beta chain sequences. Sequencing of TCRB libraries was carried out on an Illumina MiSeq. As for the original processing: The kit vendor's proprietary platform handled demultiplexing, trimming and gene mapping. This immuneACCESS table, as held by TCRdb, lists in-frame sequences with V and J called but not all clones. Of the missing ones, under half trace to an unresolved V gene in checked studies; the others have no known cause. V, J and clone size were drawn from that table, and D and trimming were deduced from the DNA. This sample comprises about 25,000 clones, 77% of them detected only once. Roughly 10% of the sample is held by the ten biggest clonotypes. The CDR3, cysteine through phenylalanine, is 14 amino acids long. Only the CDR3 part of the read is kept: 42 bases, read in frame from the first base. The germline V gene encodes CDR1 MNHNY and CDR2 SVGAGI (reference sequence). V is clipped by 2 bases and J by 1 base, and the sequence between their germline boundaries is 8 bases long.

What the study reported, not specific to this receptor: The authors noted that analyses of patient blood samples could not be reproduced because of sample limitations. Pseudoprogression seemed to be unrelated to changes in the top peripheral T cell clonotypes found by TCRB sequencing. Across multiple MHC alleles, vaccine-induced immune responses were seen in around 93% of patients. Availability determined which PBMC samples were chosen for TCRB deep sequencing.

The time point label corresponds to: week 5, during vaccination. Each vaccine dose, consisting of 300 ug of a 20-mer mutant IDH1 peptide in Montanide, was administered subcutaneously with topical imiquimod. All donors had newly diagnosed IDH1-mutant astrocytomas of WHO grade 3 or 4 that showed loss of nuclear ATRX. The samples were drawn from NOA16, a multicentre, single-arm, open-label phase I trial in Germany that tested a mutant IDH1 peptide vaccine in humans for the first time. The DNeasy Blood and Tissue Kit was used to extract genomic DNA from EDTA blood for TCRB sequencing. The sequences come from PBMCs, collected from a glioma patient whose treatment included an IDH1 peptide vaccine. Recombination joined TRBV6-6 with TRBJ1-1, with the D segment identity uncertain. This clonotype was obtained from a man aged 35-49 years with glioma. The CDR3 region has the sequence CASSYLQRNTEAFF. Here is the DNA: TGTGCCAGCAGTTACCTACAAAGGAACACTGAAGCTTTCTTT.